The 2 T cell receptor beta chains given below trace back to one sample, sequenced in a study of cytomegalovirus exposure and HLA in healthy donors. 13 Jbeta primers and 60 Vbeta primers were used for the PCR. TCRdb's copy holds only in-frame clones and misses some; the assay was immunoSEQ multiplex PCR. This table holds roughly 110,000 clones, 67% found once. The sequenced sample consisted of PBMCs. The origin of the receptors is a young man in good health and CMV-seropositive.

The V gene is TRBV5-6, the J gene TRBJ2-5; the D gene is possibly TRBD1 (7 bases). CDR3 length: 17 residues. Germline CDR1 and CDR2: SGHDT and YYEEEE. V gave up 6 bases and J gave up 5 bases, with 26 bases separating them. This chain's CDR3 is CASNHATYQGGSETQYF. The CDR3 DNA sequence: TGTGCCAGCAACCACGCAACTTATCAGGGGGGATCGGAGACCCAGTACTTC.

CDR3 in DNA: TGCGCCAGCAGCCTCAACGTTGGCAGAACAGATACGCAGTATTTT. Translation gives CASSLNVGRTDTQYF. The gene calls are TRBV4-1 and TRBJ2-3, with D hard to call. Germline lookup yields CDR1 MGHRA and CDR2 YSYEKL. The V end was cut by 4 bases, the J end by 3 bases, with 14 bases between. The CDR3 consists of 15 residues.